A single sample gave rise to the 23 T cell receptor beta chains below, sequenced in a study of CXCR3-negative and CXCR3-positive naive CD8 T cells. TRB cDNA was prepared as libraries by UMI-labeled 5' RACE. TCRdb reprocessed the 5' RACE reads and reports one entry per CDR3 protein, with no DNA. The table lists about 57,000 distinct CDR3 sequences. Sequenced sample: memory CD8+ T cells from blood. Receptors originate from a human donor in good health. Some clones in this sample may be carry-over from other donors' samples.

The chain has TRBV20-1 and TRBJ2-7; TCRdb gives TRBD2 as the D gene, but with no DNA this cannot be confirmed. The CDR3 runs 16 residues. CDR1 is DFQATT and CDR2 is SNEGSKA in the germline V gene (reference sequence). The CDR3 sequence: CSARDTWENIAYEQYF.

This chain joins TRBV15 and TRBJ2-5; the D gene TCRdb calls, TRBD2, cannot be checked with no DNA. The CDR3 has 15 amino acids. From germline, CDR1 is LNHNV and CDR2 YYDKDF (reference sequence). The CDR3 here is CATRTGTSLQETQYF.

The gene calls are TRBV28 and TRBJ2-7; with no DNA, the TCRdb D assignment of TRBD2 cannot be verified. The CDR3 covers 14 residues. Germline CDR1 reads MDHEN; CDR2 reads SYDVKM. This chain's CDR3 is CASREPEPFYEQYF.

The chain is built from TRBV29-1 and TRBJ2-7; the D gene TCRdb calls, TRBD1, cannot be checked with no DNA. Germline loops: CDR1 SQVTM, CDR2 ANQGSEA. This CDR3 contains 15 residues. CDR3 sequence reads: CSFRGGAHLGYEQYF.

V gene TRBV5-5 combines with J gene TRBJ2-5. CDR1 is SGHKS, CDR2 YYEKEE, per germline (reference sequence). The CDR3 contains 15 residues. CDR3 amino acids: CASSLVGNAAETQYF.

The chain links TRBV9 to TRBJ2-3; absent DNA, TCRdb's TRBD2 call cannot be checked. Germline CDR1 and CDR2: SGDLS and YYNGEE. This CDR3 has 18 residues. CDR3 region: CASSVGSSGGSSTDTQYF.

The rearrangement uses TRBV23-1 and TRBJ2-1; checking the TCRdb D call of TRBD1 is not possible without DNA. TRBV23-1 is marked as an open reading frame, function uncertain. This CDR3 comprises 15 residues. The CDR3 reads CASRPPTGGYNEQFF.

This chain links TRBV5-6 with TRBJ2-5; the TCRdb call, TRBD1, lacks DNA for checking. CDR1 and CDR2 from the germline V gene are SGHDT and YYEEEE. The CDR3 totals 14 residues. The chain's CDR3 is CASSSNPGMETQYF.

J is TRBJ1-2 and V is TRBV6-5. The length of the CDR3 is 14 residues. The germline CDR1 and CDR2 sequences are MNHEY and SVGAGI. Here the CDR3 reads CAAKAGIAYYGYTF.

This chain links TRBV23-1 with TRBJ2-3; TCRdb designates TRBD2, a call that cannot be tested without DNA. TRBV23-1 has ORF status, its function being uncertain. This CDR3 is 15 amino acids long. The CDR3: CASSQCRRGTDTQYF.

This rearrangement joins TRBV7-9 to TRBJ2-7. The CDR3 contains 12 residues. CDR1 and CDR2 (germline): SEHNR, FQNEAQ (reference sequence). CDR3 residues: CASSSTYDEQYF.

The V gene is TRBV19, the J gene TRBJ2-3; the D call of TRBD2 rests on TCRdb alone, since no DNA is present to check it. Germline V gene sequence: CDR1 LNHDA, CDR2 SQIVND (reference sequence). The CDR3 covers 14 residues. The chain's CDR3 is CASTGLAGADTQYF.

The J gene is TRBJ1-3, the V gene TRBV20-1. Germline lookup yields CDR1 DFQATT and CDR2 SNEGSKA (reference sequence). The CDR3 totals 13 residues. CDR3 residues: CSARPDGALTIYF.

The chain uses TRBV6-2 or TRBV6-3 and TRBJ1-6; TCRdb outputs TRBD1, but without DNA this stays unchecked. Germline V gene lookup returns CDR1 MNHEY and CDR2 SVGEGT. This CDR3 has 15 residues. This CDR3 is CASSRNSGGASPLHF.

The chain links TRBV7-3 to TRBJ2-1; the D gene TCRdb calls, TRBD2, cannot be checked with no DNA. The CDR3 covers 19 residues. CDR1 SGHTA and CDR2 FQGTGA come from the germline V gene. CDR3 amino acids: CASSLNWLAGGQSYNEQFF.

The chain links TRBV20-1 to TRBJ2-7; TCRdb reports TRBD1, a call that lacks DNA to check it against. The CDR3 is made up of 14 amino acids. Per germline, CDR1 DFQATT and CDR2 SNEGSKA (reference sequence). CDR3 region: CSASPGQELYEQYF.

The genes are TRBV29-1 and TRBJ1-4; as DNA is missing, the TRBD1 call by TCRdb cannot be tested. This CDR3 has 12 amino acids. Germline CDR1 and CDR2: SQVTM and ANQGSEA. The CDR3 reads CSGTGHGEKLFF.

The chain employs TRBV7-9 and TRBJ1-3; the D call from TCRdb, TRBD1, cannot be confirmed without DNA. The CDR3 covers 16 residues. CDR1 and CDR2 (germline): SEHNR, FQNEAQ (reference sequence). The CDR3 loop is CASSSRKTGRGNTIYF. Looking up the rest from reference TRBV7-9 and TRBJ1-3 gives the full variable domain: DTGVSQNPRHKITKRGQNVTFRCDPISEHNRLYWYRQTLGQGPEFLTYFQNEAQLEKSRLLSDRFSAERPKGSFSTLEIQRTEQGDSAMYLCASSSRKTGRGNTIYFGEGSWLTVV.

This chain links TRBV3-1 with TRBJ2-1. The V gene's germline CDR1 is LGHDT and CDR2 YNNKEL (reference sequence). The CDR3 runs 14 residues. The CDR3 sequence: CASSEGQGHYEQYF.

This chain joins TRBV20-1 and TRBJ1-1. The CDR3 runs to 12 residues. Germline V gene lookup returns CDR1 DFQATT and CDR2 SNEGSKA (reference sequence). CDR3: CSATERGTEAFF.

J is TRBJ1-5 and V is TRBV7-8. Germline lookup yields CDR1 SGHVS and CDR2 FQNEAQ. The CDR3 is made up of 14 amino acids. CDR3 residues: CASSLARQNQPQHF.

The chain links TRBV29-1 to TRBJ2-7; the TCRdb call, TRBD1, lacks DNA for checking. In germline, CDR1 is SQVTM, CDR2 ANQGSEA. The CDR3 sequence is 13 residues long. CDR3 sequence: CSARTGQSYEQYF.

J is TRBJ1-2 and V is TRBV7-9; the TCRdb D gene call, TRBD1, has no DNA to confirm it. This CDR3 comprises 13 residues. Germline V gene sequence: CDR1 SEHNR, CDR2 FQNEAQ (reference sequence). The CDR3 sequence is CASKPPRPYGYTF.